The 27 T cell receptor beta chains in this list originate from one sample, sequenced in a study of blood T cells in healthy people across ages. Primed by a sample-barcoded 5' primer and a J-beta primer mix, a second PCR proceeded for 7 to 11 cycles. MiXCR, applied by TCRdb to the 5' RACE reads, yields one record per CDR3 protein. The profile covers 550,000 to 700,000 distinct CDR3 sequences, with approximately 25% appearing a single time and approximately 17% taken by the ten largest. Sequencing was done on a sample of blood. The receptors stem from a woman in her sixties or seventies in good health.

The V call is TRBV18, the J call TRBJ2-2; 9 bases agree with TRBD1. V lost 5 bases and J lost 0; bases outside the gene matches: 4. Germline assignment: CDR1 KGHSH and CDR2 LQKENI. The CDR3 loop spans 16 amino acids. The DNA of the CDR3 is TGTGCCAGCTCATTCGGGACAGGGACGAACACCGGGGAGCTGTTTTTT. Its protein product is CASSFGTGTNTGELFF.

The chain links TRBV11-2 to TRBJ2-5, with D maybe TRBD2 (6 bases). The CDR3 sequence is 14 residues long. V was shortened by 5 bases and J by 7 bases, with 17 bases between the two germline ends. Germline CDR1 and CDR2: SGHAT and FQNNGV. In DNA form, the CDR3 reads TGTGCCAGCAGCCCTACCGGACGGGGAGGGACCCAGTACTTC. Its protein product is CASSPTGRGGTQYF. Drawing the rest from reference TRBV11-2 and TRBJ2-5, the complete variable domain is EAGVAQSPRYKIIEKRQSVAFWCNPISGHATLYWYQQILGQGPKLLIQFQNNGVVDDSQLPKDRFSAERLKGVDSTLKIQPAKLEDSAVYLCASSPTGRGGTQYFGPGTRLLVL.

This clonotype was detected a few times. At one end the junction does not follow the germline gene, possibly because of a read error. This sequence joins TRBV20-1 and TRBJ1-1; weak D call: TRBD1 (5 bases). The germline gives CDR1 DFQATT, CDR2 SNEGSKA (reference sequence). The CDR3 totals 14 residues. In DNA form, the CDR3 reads TGCAGTGCTCCAATAACCGGGACGGCCTATGAAACTTTCTTT. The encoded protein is CSAPITGTAYETFF.

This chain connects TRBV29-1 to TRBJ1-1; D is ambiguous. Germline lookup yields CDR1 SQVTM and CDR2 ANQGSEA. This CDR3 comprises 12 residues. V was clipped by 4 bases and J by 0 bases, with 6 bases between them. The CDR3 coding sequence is TGCAGCGTTGCAAGGTTGAACACTGAAGCTTTCTTT. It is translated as CSVARLNTEAFF.

The CDR3 spells CASSKARDEAFF. The CDR3 nucleotides are TGTGCCAGCAGTAAGGCCCGGGACGAAGCTTTCTTT. This rearrangement joins TRBV6-1 to TRBJ1-1; perhaps TRBD1 as D (5 bases). Germline CDR1 and CDR2: MNHNS and SASEGT. The CDR3 is made up of 12 amino acids. V lost 5 bases and J lost 8, with 12 bases in between.

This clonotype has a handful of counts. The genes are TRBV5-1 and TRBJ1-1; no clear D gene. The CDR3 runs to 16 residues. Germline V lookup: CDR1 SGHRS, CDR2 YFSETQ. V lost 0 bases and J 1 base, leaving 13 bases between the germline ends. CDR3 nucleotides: TGCGCCAGCAGCTTGGCCGGGGTGGTGGGGAACACTGAAGCTTTCTTT. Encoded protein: CASSLAGVVGNTEAFF.

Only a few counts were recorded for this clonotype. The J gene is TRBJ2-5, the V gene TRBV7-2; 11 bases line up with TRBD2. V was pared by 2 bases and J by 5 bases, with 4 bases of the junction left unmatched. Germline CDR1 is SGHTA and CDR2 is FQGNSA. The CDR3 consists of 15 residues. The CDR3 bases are TGTGCCAGCAGCTTAAGGGCTAGCGGGGGGGAGACCCAGTACTTC. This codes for CASSLRASGGETQYF.

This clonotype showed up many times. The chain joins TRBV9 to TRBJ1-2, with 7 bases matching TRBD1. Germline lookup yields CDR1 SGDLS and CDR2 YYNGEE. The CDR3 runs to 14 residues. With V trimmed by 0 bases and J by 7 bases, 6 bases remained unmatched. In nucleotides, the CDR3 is TGTGCCAGCAGCGTAGAGGGGGCAACAGCTGGCTACACCTTC. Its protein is CASSVEGATAGYTF.

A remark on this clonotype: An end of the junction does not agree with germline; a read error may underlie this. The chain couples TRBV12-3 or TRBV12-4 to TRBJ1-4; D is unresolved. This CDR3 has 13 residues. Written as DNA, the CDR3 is TGTGCCAGCAGTTTAGCACTCCTAGGACGAGCGATTTTT. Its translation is CASSLALLGRAIF.

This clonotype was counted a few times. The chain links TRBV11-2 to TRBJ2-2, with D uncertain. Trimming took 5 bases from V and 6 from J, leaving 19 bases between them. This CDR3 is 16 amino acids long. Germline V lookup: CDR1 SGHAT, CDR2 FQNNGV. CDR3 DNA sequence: TGTGCCAGCAGCACCCGACCCTCTTCGGCACCCGGGGAGCTGTTTTTT. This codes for CASSTRPSSAPGELFF.

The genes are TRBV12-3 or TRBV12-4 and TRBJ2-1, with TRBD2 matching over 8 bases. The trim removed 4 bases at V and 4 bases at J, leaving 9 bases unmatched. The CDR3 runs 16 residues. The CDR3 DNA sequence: TGTGCCAGCAGTTCCCAGCGGGGGCCCTCATACAATGAGCAGTTCTTC. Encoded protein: CASSSQRGPSYNEQFF.

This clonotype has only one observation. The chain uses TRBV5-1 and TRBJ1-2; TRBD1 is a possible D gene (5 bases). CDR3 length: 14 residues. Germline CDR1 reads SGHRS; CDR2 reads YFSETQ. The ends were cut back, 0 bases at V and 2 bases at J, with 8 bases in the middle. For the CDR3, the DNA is TGCGCCAGCAGCTTGGATTGGGGGAACTATGGCTACACCTTC. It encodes CASSLDWGNYGYTF.

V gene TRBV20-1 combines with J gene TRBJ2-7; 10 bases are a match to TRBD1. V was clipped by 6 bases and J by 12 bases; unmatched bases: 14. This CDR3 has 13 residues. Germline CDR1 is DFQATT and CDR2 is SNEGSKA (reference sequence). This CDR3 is CSARRGDRGRLYF. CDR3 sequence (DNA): TGCAGTGCAAGACGCGGCGACAGGGGGCGGCTGTACTTC.

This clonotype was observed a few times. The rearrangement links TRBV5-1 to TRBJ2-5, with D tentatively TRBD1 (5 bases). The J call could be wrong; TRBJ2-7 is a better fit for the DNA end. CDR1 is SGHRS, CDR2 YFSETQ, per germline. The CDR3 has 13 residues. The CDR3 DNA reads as TGCGCCAGCAGCTTGGAAGGGGTGGGCGAGCAGTACTTC. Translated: CASSLEGVGEQYF.

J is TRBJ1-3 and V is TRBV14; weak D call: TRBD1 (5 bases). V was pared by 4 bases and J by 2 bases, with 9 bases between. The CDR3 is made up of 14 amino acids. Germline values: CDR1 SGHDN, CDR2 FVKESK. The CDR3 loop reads CASSLGTPGNTIYF. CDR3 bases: TGTGCCAGCAGCCTGGGGACCCCTGGAAACACCATATATTTT.

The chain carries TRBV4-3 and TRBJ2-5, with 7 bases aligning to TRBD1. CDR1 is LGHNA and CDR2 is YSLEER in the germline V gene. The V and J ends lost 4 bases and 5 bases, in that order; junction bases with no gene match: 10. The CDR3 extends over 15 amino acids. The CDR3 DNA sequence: TGCGCCAGCAGCCGGGGACAGTCTGTCGGGGAGACCCAGTACTTC. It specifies CASSRGQSVGETQYF.

The DNA of the CDR3 is TGCAGTGCTAGAGAGCTCGCGGGGGTATCCACGGATACGCAGTATTTT. Translating it yields CSARELAGVSTDTQYF. The chain uses TRBV20-1 and TRBJ2-3; the match to TRBD2 covers 7 bases. Germline V gene data show CDR1 as DFQATT and CDR2 as SNEGSKA (reference sequence). Germline trimming cut 0 bases from V and 6 bases from J; bases unmatched to any gene: 12. The length of the CDR3 is 16 residues.

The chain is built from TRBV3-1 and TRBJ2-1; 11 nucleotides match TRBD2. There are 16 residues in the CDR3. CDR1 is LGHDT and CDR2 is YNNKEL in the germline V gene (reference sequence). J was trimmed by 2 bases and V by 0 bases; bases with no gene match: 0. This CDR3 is CASSQDSGRAYNEQFF. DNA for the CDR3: TGTGCCAGCAGCCAAGATAGCGGGAGGGCCTACAATGAGCAGTTCTTC.

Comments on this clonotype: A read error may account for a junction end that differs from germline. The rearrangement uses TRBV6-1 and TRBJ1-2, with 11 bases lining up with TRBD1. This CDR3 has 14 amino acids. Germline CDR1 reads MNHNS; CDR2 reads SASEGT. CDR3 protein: CASAGQGAGYGYTF. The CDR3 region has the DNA TGCGCCAGCGCCGGACAGGGGGCTGGCTATGGCTACACCTTC.

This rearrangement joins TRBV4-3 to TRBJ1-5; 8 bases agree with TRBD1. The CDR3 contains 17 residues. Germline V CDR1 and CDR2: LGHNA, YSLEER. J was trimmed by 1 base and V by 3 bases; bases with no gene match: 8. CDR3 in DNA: TGCGCCAGCAGCCAGGACAGGGAGAGGGGGAGCAATCAGCCCCAGCATTTT. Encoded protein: CASSQDRERGSNQPQHF.

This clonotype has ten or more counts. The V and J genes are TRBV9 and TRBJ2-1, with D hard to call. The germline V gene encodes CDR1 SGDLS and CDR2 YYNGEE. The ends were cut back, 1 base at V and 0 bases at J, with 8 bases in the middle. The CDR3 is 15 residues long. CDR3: CASSVKVSSYNEQFF. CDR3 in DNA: TGTGCCAGCAGCGTAAAGGTGAGCTCCTACAATGAGCAGTTCTTC.

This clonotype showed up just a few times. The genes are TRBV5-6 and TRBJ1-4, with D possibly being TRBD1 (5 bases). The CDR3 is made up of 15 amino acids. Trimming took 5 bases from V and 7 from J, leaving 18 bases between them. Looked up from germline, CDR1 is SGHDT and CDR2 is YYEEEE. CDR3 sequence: CASSEEGRGAEKLFF. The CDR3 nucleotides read TGTGCCAGCAGTGAGGAGGGGAGAGGAGCTGAAAAACTGTTTTTT.

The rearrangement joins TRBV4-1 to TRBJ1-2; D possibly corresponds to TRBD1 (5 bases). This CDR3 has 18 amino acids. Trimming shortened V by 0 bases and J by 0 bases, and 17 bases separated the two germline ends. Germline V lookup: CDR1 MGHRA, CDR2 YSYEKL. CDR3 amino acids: CASSQDRARDLSNYGYTF. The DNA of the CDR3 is TGCGCCAGCAGCCAAGATCGGGCGAGGGACCTATCTAACTATGGCTACACCTTC.

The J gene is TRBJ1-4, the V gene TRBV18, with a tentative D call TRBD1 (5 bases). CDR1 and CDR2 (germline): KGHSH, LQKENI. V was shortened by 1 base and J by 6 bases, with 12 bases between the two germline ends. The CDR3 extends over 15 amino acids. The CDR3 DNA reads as TGTGCCAGCTCACCACGCTCAGGGAGGGATGAAAAACTGTTTTTT. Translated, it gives CASSPRSGRDEKLFF. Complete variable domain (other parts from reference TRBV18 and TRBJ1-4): NAGVMQNPRHLVRRRGQEARLRCSPMKGHSHVYWYRQLPEEGLKFMVYLQKENIIDESGMPKERFSAEFPKEGPSILRIQQVVRGDSAAYFCASSPRSGRDEKLFFGSGTQLSVL.

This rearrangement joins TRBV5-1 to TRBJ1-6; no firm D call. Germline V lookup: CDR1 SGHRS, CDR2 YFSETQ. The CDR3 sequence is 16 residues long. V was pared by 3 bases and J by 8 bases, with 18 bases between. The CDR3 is CASSSAGNSRDSPLHF. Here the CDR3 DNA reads TGCGCCAGCAGCTCCGCCGGAAATTCAAGAGATTCACCCCTCCACTTT. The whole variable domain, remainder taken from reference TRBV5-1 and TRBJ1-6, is KAGVTQTPRYLIKTRGQQVTLSCSPISGHRSVSWYQQTPGQGLQFLFEYFSETQRNKGNFPGRFSGRQFSNSRSEMNVSTLELGDSALYLCASSSAGNSRDSPLHFGNGTRLTVT.

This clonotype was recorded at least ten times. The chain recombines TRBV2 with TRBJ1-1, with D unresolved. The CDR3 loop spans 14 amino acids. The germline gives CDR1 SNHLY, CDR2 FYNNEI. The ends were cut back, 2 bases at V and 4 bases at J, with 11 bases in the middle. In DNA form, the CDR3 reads TGTGCCAGCAGTGAAACACACGCTATCACTGAAGCTTTCTTT. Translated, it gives CASSETHAITEAFF.

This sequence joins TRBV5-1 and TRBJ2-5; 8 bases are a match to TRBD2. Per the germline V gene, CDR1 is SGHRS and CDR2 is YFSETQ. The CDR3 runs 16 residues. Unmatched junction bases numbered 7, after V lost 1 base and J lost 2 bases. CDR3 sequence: CASSLHGSGEQETQYF. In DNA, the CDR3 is TGCGCCAGCAGCTTGCACGGTAGCGGGGAGCAAGAGACCCAGTACTTC.